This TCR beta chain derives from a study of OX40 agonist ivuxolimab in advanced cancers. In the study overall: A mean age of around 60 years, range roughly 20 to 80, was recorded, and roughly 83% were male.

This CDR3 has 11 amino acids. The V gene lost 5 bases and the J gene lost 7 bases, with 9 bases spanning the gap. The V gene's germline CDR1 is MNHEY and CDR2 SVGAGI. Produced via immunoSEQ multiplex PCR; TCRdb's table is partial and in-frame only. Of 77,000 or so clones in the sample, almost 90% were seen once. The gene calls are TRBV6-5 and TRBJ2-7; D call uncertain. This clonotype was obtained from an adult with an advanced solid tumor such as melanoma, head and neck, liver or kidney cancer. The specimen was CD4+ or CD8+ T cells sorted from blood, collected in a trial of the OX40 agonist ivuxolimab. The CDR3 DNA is TGTGCCAGCAGTCCTACGACAGAGCAGTACTTC. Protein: CASSPTTEQYF.